Sequencing of this T cell receptor (beta chain) was carried out in a study of T cell changes during pregnancy in multiple sclerosis. The assay was immunoSEQ multiplex PCR, and TCRdb's table has in-frame clones only and misses some. This repertoire shows 60,000 to 65,000 clones, 90% found once; its top ten account for less than 2.5%. The clonotype was recovered from a female donor in good health, enrolled as a control in a pregnancy study. The sample here was peripheral blood, taken in the second trimester of pregnancy.

CDR3 sequence (DNA): TGTGCCAGCAGTTTTGGACTAGCGGGAGTGACGCAGTATTTT. Amino acids: CASSFGLAGVTQYF. The chain uses TRBV6-6 and TRBJ2-3; 13 nucleotides align to TRBD2. Per germline, CDR1 MNHNY and CDR2 SVGAGI (reference sequence). This CDR3 comprises 14 residues. Losses at the gene ends were 4 bases for V and 9 bases for J; bases not matched to a gene: 4.